This is a list of T cell receptor beta chains from one sample in a study of blood T cell repertoires in COVID-19. Method: immunoSEQ multiplex PCR; TCRdb's copy keeps in-frame clones and lacks some. This sample carries about 250,000 clones, around 85% of them seen once, and the ten largest clones take 7.5% to 9%. Sequencing was done on a sample of peripheral blood. All receptors derive from a woman of 80 years or more with acute or convalescent COVID-19. Each CDR3 is given with its conserved first and last residue. A D gene is named only where the DNA matches it firmly. Expanded clones are given a class, and other clones once, few, many or no size at all.

cdr3_aa	cdr3_nt	v_call	j_call	d_call	clone_size	cdr3_length
CAWSVGGVSYEQYF	TGTGCCTGGAGTGTAGGAGGGGTCTCCTACGAGCAGTACTTC	TRBV30	TRBJ2-7	.	once	14
CAISEAGGLADTQYF	TGTGCCATCAGTGAAGCGGGGGGGCTGGCAGATACGCAGTATTTT	TRBV10-3	TRBJ2-3	TRBD2	.	15
CAISESTRVDSYNEQFF	TGTGCCATCAGTGAGTCGACCAGGGTTGACTCCTACAATGAGCAGTTCTTC	TRBV10-3	TRBJ2-1	.	.	17
CASLPIPGLAEGSYNEQFF	TGTGCCAGCCTACCAATACCGGGACTAGCGGAGGGCTCCTACAATGAGCAGTTCTTC	TRBV18	TRBJ2-1	TRBD2	.	19
CSVDMGGGTEAFF	TGCAGCGTTGATATGGGTGGGGGGACTGAAGCTTTCTTT	TRBV29-1	TRBJ1-1	.	.	13
CASSSTLSGNTIYF	TGCGCCAGCAGCTCGACACTCTCTGGAAACACCATATATTTT	TRBV5-1	TRBJ1-3	.	once	14
CASSLSRLAGQETQYF	TGCGCCAGCAGCTTGTCTAGACTAGCGGGGCAAGAGACCCAGTACTTC	TRBV5-1	TRBJ2-5	TRBD2	.	16
CASTSTGTDTEAFF	TGTGCCAGCACTTCGACAGGGACGGACACTGAAGCTTTCTTT	TRBV18	TRBJ1-1	TRBD1	few	14
CASSLRGGTQPQHF	TGTGCCAGCAGCTTGAGAGGGGGCACTCAGCCCCAGCATTTT	TRBV5-8	TRBJ1-5	TRBD1	.	14
CASSQGQTLVYSNEKLFF	TGTGCCAGCAGCCAAGGACAGACCCTCGTTTATTCTAATGAAAAACTGTTTTTT	TRBV14	TRBJ1-4	.	.	18
CATRTANTEAFF	TGTGCCACCCGGACAGCGAACACTGAAGCTTTCTTT	TRBV2	TRBJ1-1	.	.	12
CARTGTGIGRGYGYTF	TGTGCCAGAACCGGGACAGGGATAGGCCGGGGCTATGGCTACACCTTC	TRBV2	TRBJ1-2	TRBD1	.	16
CASNWDTNQPQHF	TGTGCCAGTAATTGGGACACCAATCAGCCCCAGCATTTT	TRBV19	TRBJ1-5	.	.	13
CASSQVLHEQYF	TGTGCCAGCAGCCAAGTTCTTCACGAGCAGTACTTC	TRBV3-1/TRBV3-2	TRBJ2-7	.	.	12
CATSDATLAGRGDTQYF	TGTGCCACCAGTGACGCTACTTTAGCGGGAAGAGGAGATACGCAGTATTTT	TRBV24-1	TRBJ2-3	TRBD2	.	17
CASSSALAGSNEQFF	TGTGCCAGCAGCTCCGCCCTAGCGGGGAGCAATGAGCAGTTCTTC	TRBV7-3	TRBJ2-1	TRBD2	.	15
CASSLALGLAGKNEQFF	TGTGCCAGCAGCTTAGCGTTAGGACTAGCGGGGAAAAATGAGCAGTTCTTC	TRBV11-1	TRBJ2-1	TRBD2	.	17
CASSIGTGEYNEQFF	TGTGCCAGTAGTATAGGTACAGGGGAATACAATGAGCAGTTCTTC	TRBV19	TRBJ2-1	TRBD1	.	15
CASSKGKGDLVVQYF	TGTGCCAGCAGCAAAGGAAAAGGGGATTTAGTGGTTCAGTACTTC	TRBV21-1	TRBJ2-4	.	.	15
CATSSRTGNEKLFF	TGTGCCACCAGCAGCAGGACAGGGAATGAAAAACTGTTTTTT	TRBV15	TRBJ1-4	TRBD1	.	14
CASSVGYSRSTDTQYF	TGTGCCAGCAGCGTAGGTTACAGCCGTAGCACAGATACGCAGTATTTT	TRBV9	TRBJ2-3	.	.	16
CASSPPGTGNLKKNSPLHF	TGTGCCAGCTCACCACCGGGGACAGGGAACCTCAAAAAGAATTCACCCCTCCACTTT	TRBV18	TRBJ1-6	TRBD1	.	19
CASSPGASYEQYF	TGTGCCAGCAGCCCGGGAGCGTCCTACGAGCAGTACTTC	TRBV7-8	TRBJ2-7	.	once	13
CASSEKGLVGDQETQYF	TGTGCCAGCAGTGAAAAGGGACTAGTTGGGGATCAAGAGACCCAGTACTTC	TRBV6-1	TRBJ2-5	TRBD2	.	17
CASSPLADEQYF	TGTGCCAGCTCACCACTCGCGGACGAGCAGTACTTC	TRBV18	TRBJ2-7	.	.	12
CAIGRKGDTDTQYF	TGTGCCATCGGCCGGAAGGGGGACACAGATACGCAGTATTTT	TRBV10-3	TRBJ2-3	.	.	14
CSASTLAGIYEQYF	TGCAGTGCTAGTACCCTAGCGGGAATTTACGAGCAGTACTTC	TRBV20-1	TRBJ2-7	TRBD2	.	14
CASPWTGGRDPGTEAFF	TGTGCCTCCCCATGGACAGGGGGCAGGGACCCGGGGACTGAAGCTTTCTTT	TRBV30	TRBJ1-1	TRBD1	.	17
CASYQGLHYEQYF	TGCGCCAGCTATCAGGGGCTTCACTACGAGCAGTACTTC	TRBV10-2	TRBJ2-7	.	.	13
CASSQGQGVNQPQHF	TGTGCCAGCAGCCAAGGACAGGGGGTCAATCAGCCCCAGCATTTT	TRBV7-9	TRBJ1-5	TRBD1	.	15
CASSPRSHRGETQYF	TGTGCCAGCAGTCCGCGATCACACAGGGGAGAGACCCAGTACTTC	TRBV28	TRBJ2-5	TRBD1	once	15
CASSLASRGWTEKLFF	TGTGCCAGCAGCTTGGCTTCCAGGGGATGGACAGAAAAACTGTTTTTT	TRBV7-8	TRBJ1-4	.	few	16
CAIRPGQGAYEQYF	TGTGCCATCAGGCCGGGACAGGGGGCCTACGAGCAGTACTTC	TRBV10-3	TRBJ2-7	TRBD1	once	14
CATSLTGGNSPLHF	TGTGCCACCAGCTTAACAGGGGGTAATTCACCCCTCCACTTT	TRBV15	TRBJ1-6	TRBD1	once	14
CASGEGVQETQYF	TGCGCCAGCGGGGAGGGGGTCCAAGAGACCCAGTACTTC	TRBV4-1	TRBJ2-5	.	.	13
CASRPSGLAYEQYF	TGTGCCAGCAGACCTTCAGGGTTAGCCTACGAGCAGTACTTC	TRBV28	TRBJ2-7	.	many	14
CASRAGLAGDEQYF	TGTGCCAGCAGGGCGGGACTAGCGGGAGACGAGCAGTACTTC	TRBV6-5	TRBJ2-7	TRBD2	.	14
CASSPEGGTYNQPQHF	TGTGCCAGTAGTCCAGAGGGGGGGACATACAATCAGCCCCAGCATTTT	TRBV19	TRBJ1-5	.	.	16
CASSEIGRGMNTEAFF	TGTGCCAGCAGTGAAATTGGAAGGGGGATGAACACTGAAGCTTTCTTT	TRBV6-1	TRBJ1-1	.	.	16
CASRINRDEPQHF	TGTGCCAGCAGGATAAACAGGGATGAGCCCCAGCATTTT	TRBV6-5	TRBJ1-5	.	.	13
CASRAIAAQETQYF	TGTGCCAGCAGGGCAATAGCGGCCCAAGAGACCCAGTACTTC	TRBV6-5	TRBJ2-5	.	.	14
CASRGRETQYF	TGTGCCAGCAGGGGGCGTGAGACCCAGTACTTC	TRBV12-3/TRBV12-4	TRBJ2-5	.	.	11
CASSVIPAGPHEQYF	TGTGCCAGCAGCGTGATACCAGCGGGGCCCCACGAGCAGTACTTC	TRBV7-9	TRBJ2-7	TRBD2	.	15
CASTPGTSYSYEQYF	TGTGCCAGCACCCCTGGGACATCTTACTCCTACGAGCAGTACTTC	TRBV28	TRBJ2-7	.	.	15
CASSHGLGEGDTQYF	TGTGCCAGCAGCCACGGACTGGGGGAGGGAGATACGCAGTATTTT	TRBV13	TRBJ2-3	TRBD2	many	15
CAISEGLAGVTDTQYF	TGTGCCATCAGTGAGGGTCTAGCGGGGGTCACAGATACGCAGTATTTT	TRBV10-3	TRBJ2-3	TRBD2	.	16
CASSQDQRGVEKLFF	TGCGCCAGCAGCCAAGATCAACGGGGAGTCGAAAAACTGTTTTTT	TRBV4-1	TRBJ1-4	.	.	15